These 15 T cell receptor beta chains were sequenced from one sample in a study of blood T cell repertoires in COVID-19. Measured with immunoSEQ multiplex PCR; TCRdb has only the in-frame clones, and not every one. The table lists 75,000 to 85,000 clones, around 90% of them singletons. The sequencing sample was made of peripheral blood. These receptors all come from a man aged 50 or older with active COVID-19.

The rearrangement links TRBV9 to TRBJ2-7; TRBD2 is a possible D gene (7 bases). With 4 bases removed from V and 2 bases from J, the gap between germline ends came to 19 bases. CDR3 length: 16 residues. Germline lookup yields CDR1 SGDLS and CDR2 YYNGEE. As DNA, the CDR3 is TGTGCCAGCAGCCCCGGGGGGCTCGGGTATACCTACGAGCAGTACTTC. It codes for CASSPGGLGYTYEQYF.

CDR3 coding DNA: TGTGCCTGGAGTGGATTTTCCAGACAGGCTGGAAACACCATATATTTT. It yields the protein CAWSGFSRQAGNTIYF. The V and J genes are TRBV30 and TRBJ1-3; the D gene is possibly TRBD1 (6 bases). CDR1 and CDR2 from the germline V gene are GTSNPN and SVGIG (reference sequence). V lost 1 base and J 2 bases, leaving 15 bases between the germline ends. This CDR3 is 16 amino acids long.

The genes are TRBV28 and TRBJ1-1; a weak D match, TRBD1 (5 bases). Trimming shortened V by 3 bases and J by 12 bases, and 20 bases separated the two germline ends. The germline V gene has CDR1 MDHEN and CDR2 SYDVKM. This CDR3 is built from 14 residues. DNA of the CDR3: TGTGCCAGCAGTTTCCCCAGCCCCCAGGAGGGGACTTTCTTT. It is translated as CASSFPSPQEGTFF.

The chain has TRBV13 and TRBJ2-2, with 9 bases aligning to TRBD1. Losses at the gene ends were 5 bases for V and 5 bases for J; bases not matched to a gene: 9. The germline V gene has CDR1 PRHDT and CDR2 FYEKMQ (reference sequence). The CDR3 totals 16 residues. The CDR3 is CASSEGQGRFTGELFF. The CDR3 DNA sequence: TGTGCCAGCAGCGAGGGACAGGGACGATTTACCGGGGAGCTGTTTTTT.

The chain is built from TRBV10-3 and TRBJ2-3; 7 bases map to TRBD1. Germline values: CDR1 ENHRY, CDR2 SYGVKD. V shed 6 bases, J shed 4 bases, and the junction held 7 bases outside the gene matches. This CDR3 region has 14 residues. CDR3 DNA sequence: TGTGCCATCAGCCGGGACAGCTTCGCAGATACGCAGTATTTT. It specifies CAISRDSFADTQYF.

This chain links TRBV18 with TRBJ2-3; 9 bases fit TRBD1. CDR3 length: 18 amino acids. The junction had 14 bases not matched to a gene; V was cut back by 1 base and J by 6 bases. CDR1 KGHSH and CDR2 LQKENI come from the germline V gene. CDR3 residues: CASSPRWSGTGQSDTQYF. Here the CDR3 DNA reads TGTGCCAGCTCACCACGGTGGTCCGGGACAGGGCAATCGGATACGCAGTATTTT.

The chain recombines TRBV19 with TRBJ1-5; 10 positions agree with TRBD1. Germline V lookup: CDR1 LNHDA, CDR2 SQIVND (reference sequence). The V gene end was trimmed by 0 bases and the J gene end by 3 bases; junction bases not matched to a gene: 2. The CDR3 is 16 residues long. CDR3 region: CASSIDGQGVNQPQHF. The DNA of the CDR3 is TGTGCCAGTAGTATAGATGGACAGGGGGTCAATCAGCCCCAGCATTTT. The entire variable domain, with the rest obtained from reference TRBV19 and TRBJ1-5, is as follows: DGGITQSPKYLFRKEGQNVTLSCEQNLNHDAMYWYRQDPGQGLRLIYYSQIVNDFQKGDIAEGYSVSREKKESFPLTVTSAQKNPTAFYLCASSIDGQGVNQPQHFGDGTRLSIL.

CDR3 region: CASSNRDRNLNEQFF. In DNA, the CDR3 is TGTGCCAGCAGTAACCGGGACAGGAATCTTAATGAGCAGTTCTTC. The chain recombines TRBV6-2 or TRBV6-3 with TRBJ2-1, with 8 bases identical to TRBD1. Trimming took 5 bases from V and 7 from J; bases not matched to a gene: 10. The CDR3 loop spans 15 amino acids. Looked up from germline, CDR1 is MNHEY and CDR2 is SVGEGT.

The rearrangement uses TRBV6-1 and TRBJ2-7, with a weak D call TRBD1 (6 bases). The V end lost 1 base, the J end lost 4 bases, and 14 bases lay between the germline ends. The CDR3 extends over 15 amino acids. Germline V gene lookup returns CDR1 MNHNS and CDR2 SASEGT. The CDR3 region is CASSEDPGATYEQYF. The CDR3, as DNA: TGTGCCAGCAGTGAAGATCCAGGGGCTACTTACGAGCAGTACTTC.

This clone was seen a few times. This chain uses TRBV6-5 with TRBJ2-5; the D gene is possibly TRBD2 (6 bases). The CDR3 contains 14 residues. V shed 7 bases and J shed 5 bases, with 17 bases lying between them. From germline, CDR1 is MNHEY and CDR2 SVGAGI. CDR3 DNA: TGTGCCAGCAAGGAGGGGCGAGCCTCGGAGACCCAGTACTTC. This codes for CASKEGRASETQYF.

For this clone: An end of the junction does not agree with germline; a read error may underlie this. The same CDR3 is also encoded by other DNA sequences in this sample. The CDR3 spells CASSLAGIPSTDTQYF. For the CDR3, the DNA is TGTGCCAGCAGCTTAGCCGGGATACCTAGCACAGATACACAGTATTTT. This sequence joins TRBV7-2 and TRBJ2-3; TRBD2 might be the D (5 bases). This CDR3 has 16 amino acids. Germline V gene lookup returns CDR1 SGHTA and CDR2 FQGNSA.

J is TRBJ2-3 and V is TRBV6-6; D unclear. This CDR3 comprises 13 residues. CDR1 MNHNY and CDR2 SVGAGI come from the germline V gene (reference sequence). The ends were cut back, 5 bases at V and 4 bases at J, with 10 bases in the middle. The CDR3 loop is CASSLSHSDTQYF. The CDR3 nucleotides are TGTGCCAGCAGTCTTAGTCACTCAGATACGCAGTATTTT.

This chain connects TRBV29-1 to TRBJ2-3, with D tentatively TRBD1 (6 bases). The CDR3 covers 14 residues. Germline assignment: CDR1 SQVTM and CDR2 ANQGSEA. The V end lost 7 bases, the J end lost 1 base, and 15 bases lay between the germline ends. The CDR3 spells CSGDDRRGTDTQYF. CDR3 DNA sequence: TGCAGCGGAGACGACAGGAGAGGCACAGATACGCAGTATTTT.

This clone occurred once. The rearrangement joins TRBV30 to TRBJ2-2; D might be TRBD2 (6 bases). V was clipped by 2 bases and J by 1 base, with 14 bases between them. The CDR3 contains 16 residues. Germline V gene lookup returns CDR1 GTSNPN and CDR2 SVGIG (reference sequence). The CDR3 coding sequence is TGTGCCTGGAGTTTCACTAGCACACTGAACACCGGGGAGCTGTTTTTT. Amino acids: CAWSFTSTLNTGELFF.

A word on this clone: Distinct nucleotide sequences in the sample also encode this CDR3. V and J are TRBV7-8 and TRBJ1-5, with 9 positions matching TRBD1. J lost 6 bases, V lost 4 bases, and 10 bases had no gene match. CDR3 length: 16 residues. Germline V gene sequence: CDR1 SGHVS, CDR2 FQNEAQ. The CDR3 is CASSSYTTGGGQPQHF. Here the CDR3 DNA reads TGTGCCAGCAGCTCCTACACGACAGGGGGTGGTCAGCCCCAGCATTTT.